This T cell receptor beta chain was identified during a study of tumor and adjacent non-tumor tissue in lung cancer. Study at large: Patients comprised approximately eleven adenocarcinoma, 2 squamous cell carcinoma and 1 small cell lung cancer. Stage I to III disease affected ten to eleven men and roughly five women aged about 31 to 80. Study-wide results and limits: Tumor repertoires had a smaller top 100 clone share than normal lung. TCR diversity was significantly greater in tumor than normal lung tissue.

This clonotype was observed many times. Its antigen is currently unknown. The CDR3 has 12 residues. From germline, CDR1 is DFQATT and CDR2 SNEGSKA (reference sequence). Trimming stripped 3 bases from V and 0 bases from J, with 6 bases between. The library came from three nested PCR rounds adapted from ARM-PCR protocols. Using its own MiXCR run on the multiplex PCR reads, TCRdb lists one record per CDR3 protein. Here the sample spans 200,000 to 250,000 distinct CDR3 sequences, 60% to 85% being singletons. This sample's RNA came from whole unsorted tissue. This sequence originates from a man between 60 and 75 years old with non-small cell lung cancer. The chain has TRBV20-1 and TRBJ2-7, with a tentative D call TRBD2 (6 bases). Material: lung tumor tissue. CDR3 nucleotides: TGCAGTGCTAGGACTAGCTCCTACGAGCAGTACTTC. Translation gives CSARTSSYEQYF.